One and the same sample provided the 25 T cell receptor beta chains below, sequenced in a study of shared clonotypes between healthy human individuals. TCRdb's table, derived via immunoSEQ multiplex PCR, lists solely in-frame clones and lacks some. This sample carries about 100,000 clones, 68% of them seen once, and the ten largest clones take 50%. The sample taken for sequencing was memory CD8+ T cells sorted from blood. Subset indicated: CD45RO+ cells pooled with CCR7-negative TemRA cells. The receptors shown here come from a man aged 25-45 years in good health.

The rearrangement joins TRBV4-3 to TRBJ2-1; perhaps D is TRBD1 or TRBD2 (5 bases each). Germline loops: CDR1 LGHNA, CDR2 YSLEER. There are 16 residues in the CDR3. The V end was cut by 2 bases, the J end by 5 bases, with 16 bases between. The CDR3 loop reads CASSQTGTENDNEQFF. The DNA of the CDR3 is TGCGCCAGCAGCCAAACCGGGACGGAGAATGACAATGAGCAGTTCTTC.

The chain has TRBV11-2 and TRBJ1-5; TRBD1 agrees at 9 bases. The V segment lost 4 bases and the J segment 3 bases; nucleotides outside the gene matches: 4. The germline V gene has CDR1 SGHAT and CDR2 FQNNGV. The CDR3 extends over 15 amino acids. CDR3 in DNA: TGTGCCAGCAGCTGGACAGGGGCGGCCAATCAGCCCCAGCATTTT. Encoded protein: CASSWTGAANQPQHF.

This chain uses TRBV5-6 with TRBJ2-3, with a tentative D call TRBD2 (6 bases). The length of the CDR3 is 14 residues. Germline loops: CDR1 SGHDT, CDR2 YYEEEE. Trimming took off 4 bases at V and 2 bases at J, with 11 bases between the two ends. The CDR3 spells CASSMASDTDTQYF. In nucleotides, the CDR3 is TGTGCCAGCAGCATGGCTAGCGACACAGATACGCAGTATTTT.

The genes are TRBV5-5 and TRBJ2-5; perhaps TRBD2 as D (5 bases). The CDR3 consists of 12 residues. V was trimmed by 4 bases and J by 4 bases, leaving 8 bases between them. CDR1 is SGHKS, CDR2 YYEKEE, per germline (reference sequence). The CDR3 coding sequence is TGTGCCAGCAGCCACCGGGGAGAGACCCAGTACTTC. Protein: CASSHRGETQYF.

J is TRBJ2-7 and V is TRBV6-4; possible D gene TRBD1, 5 bases. The CDR3 has 14 residues. The germline gives CDR1 MRHNA, CDR2 SNTAGT. Trimming pared 2 bases from V and 6 bases from J, leaving 14 bases between. The CDR3 region has the DNA TGTGCCAGCAGTGACGCCCCAGGGTCCGGCGAGCAGTACTTC. It is translated as CASSDAPGSGEQYF.

The chain carries TRBV10-3 and TRBJ2-7; D is possibly TRBD2 (6 bases). The CDR3 spans 16 residues. The germline V gene encodes CDR1 ENHRY and CDR2 SYGVKD. Deletions cut 4 bases from V and 2 bases from J, with 18 bases between. The CDR3 coding sequence is TGTGCCATCAGTGGGGGTCCGACGGAGGGAACCTACGAGCAGTACTTC. The encoded protein is CAISGGPTEGTYEQYF.

This sequence joins TRBV19 and TRBJ1-5; a weak D match, TRBD1 (6 bases). V lost 1 base, J lost 7 bases, and 14 bases lay in between. The CDR3 is made up of 15 amino acids. Germline CDR1 LNHDA, CDR2 SQIVND (reference sequence). CDR3 sequence reads: CASSIGQGGGQPQHF. DNA for the CDR3: TGTGCCAGTAGTATAGGCCAGGGAGGGGGACAGCCCCAGCATTTT.

The chain links TRBV2 to TRBJ2-2; D might be TRBD1 or TRBD2, each matching 5 bases. Germline V gene data show CDR1 as SNHLY and CDR2 as FYNNEI. Trimming removed 5 bases from V and 3 bases from J, with 13 bases in between. This CDR3 region has 15 residues. The CDR3 is CASSWAGSDTGELFF. CDR3 sequence (DNA): TGTGCCAGCAGTTGGGCAGGGAGTGACACCGGGGAGCTGTTTTTT.

The chain recombines TRBV7-2 with TRBJ2-1; 15 bases are shared with TRBD2. Germline-derived CDR1 and CDR2 are SGHTA and FQGNSA. J gave up 0 bases and V 1 base, and 4 bases lay outside the gene matches. This CDR3 comprises 19 residues. CDR3 sequence (DNA): TGTGCCAGCAGCTTAGTGGGGACTAGCGGGGGGAGCTCCTACAATGAGCAGTTCTTC. It is translated as CASSLVGTSGGSSYNEQFF.

This clone was detected once. The V gene is TRBV4-1, the J gene TRBJ1-2, with D possibly TRBD1 on 5 matching bases. Germline values: CDR1 MGHRA, CDR2 YSYEKL. This CDR3 has 16 residues. V shed 3 bases and J shed 6 bases, with 20 bases lying between them. CDR3 DNA sequence: TGCGCCAGCAGCCACCAGCCGGGTCGCGGGACCAATGGCTACACCTTC. Translating it yields CASSHQPGRGTNGYTF.

The V and J genes are TRBV25-1 and TRBJ2-1; D is possibly TRBD1 or TRBD2 (5 bases each). The ends were cut back, 3 bases at V and 4 bases at J, with 13 bases in the middle. CDR1 MGHDK and CDR2 SYGVNS come from the germline V gene. This CDR3 is 15 amino acids long. CDR3 sequence (DNA): TGTGCCAGCAGTGATTCACGGGGCGAGTACAATGAGCAGTTCTTC. Its translation is CASSDSRGEYNEQFF.

This chain connects TRBV7-9 to TRBJ2-1; the D call may be TRBD1 or TRBD2 (5 bases each). The germline CDR1 and CDR2 sequences are SEHNR and FQNEAQ (reference sequence). V gave up 1 base and J gave up 7 bases, with 11 bases separating them. This CDR3 is 14 amino acids long. The CDR3 loop is CASSLGWDENEQFF. The CDR3 coding sequence is TGTGCCAGCAGCTTAGGGTGGGACGAGAATGAGCAGTTCTTC.

This clone was seen a handful of times. V is TRBV15 and J is TRBJ2-7; 8 positions agree with TRBD1. CDR3 size: 14 residues. From germline, CDR1 is LNHNV and CDR2 YYDKDF (reference sequence). Trimming took 5 bases from V and 4 from J; bases not matched to a gene: 7. This chain's CDR3 is CATSFRTGKYEQYF. The CDR3 nucleotides are TGTGCCACCAGCTTTCGGACAGGGAAGTACGAGCAGTACTTC.

The chain recombines TRBV6-5 with TRBJ2-5, with D perhaps given as TRBD1 or TRBD2 (6 bases each). CDR1 is MNHEY, CDR2 SVGAGI, per germline. The V gene lost 0 bases and the J gene lost 4 bases, with 9 bases spanning the gap. The CDR3 has 14 amino acids. CDR3 protein: CASSYSWGAETQYF. In DNA form, the CDR3 reads TGTGCCAGCAGTTACTCGTGGGGGGCAGAGACCCAGTACTTC.

This clone was seen a handful of times. The chain couples TRBV27 to TRBJ2-7, with 8 bases matching TRBD1. The CDR3 runs to 16 residues. In germline, CDR1 is MNHEY, CDR2 SMNVEV (reference sequence). V trimming: 4 bases; J trimming: 4 bases; junction bases outside the gene matches: 12. CDR3 sequence (DNA): TGTGCCAGCAGTTCCCTCGGACAGGGACTTTTGTACGAGCAGTACTTC. This translates into CASSSLGQGLLYEQYF.

This clone was detected only a few times. This chain joins TRBV19 and TRBJ2-5, with D possibly TRBD2 on 6 matching bases. This CDR3 has 14 residues. Looked up from germline, CDR1 is LNHDA and CDR2 is SQIVND (reference sequence). V shed 3 bases and J shed 2 bases, with 10 bases lying between them. In nucleotides, the CDR3 is TGTGCCAGTAGTATCAGACTAGGGCAAGAGACCCAGTACTTC. Translated, it gives CASSIRLGQETQYF.

This chain links TRBV25-1 with TRBJ2-7; 10 nucleotides align to TRBD2. The germline CDR1 and CDR2 sequences are MGHDK and SYGVNS. The ends lost 3 bases at V and 4 bases at J; junction bases unmatched: 9. The CDR3 is made up of 16 amino acids. This chain's CDR3 is CASSEYRTSGSYEQYF. DNA of the CDR3: TGTGCCAGCAGTGAGTACCGGACTAGCGGCTCATACGAGCAGTACTTC.

This chain connects TRBV28 to TRBJ2-1, with 9 positions matching TRBD1. CDR3 length: 17 amino acids. Per the germline V gene, CDR1 is MDHEN and CDR2 is SYDVKM. The J segment lost 4 bases and the V segment lost 4 bases, leaving 11 bases of the junction unmatched. The CDR3: CASSSKAGQGWYNEQFF. The DNA of the CDR3 is TGTGCCAGCAGTTCCAAGGCTGGACAGGGGTGGTACAATGAGCAGTTCTTC. Using reference TRBV28 and TRBJ2-1 for the parts outside the CDR3, the full variable domain is DVKVTQSSRYLVKRTGEKVFLECVQDMDHENMFWYRQDPGLGLRLIYFSYDVKMKEKGDIPEGYSVSREKKERFSLILESASTNQTSMYLCASSSKAGQGWYNEQFFGPGTRLTVL.

The chain couples TRBV11-1 to TRBJ2-3; maybe TRBD2 (6 bases). V was shortened by 5 bases and J by 6 bases, with 18 bases between the two germline ends. From germline, CDR1 is SGHAT and CDR2 FQDESV (reference sequence). The CDR3 is 15 amino acids. For the CDR3, the DNA is TGTGCCAGCAGCCTAGGCGGGACGGGCGGGGATACGCAGTATTTT. Translating it yields CASSLGGTGGDTQYF.

Details on this clone: Mismatch with germline at one junction end may stem from a read error. The rearrangement links TRBV19 to TRBJ1-5, with TRBD1 matching 7 bases. Germline V gene lookup returns CDR1 LNHDA and CDR2 SQIVND (reference sequence). The CDR3 contains 13 residues. CDR3 in DNA: TGTTCCAGTAGCGGGGACAGCTATCAGCCCCAGCATTTT. Its protein product is CSSSGDSYQPQHF.

Concerning this clone itself: A far bigger clonotype differs at one base, so this is likely a read error. V is TRBV11-2 and J is TRBJ1-1, with D perhaps TRBD1 (5 bases). Trimming shortened V by 5 bases and J by 7 bases, and 14 bases separated the two germline ends. The CDR3 runs 13 residues. Germline assignment: CDR1 SGHAT and CDR2 FQNNGV. The CDR3 DNA reads TGTGCCAGCAGCCGACAGACCGGTGGTGAAGCTTTCTTT. Protein sequence: CASSRQTGGEAFF.

The rearrangement links TRBV29-1 to TRBJ2-7; 9 bases match TRBD2. Germline V gene lookup returns CDR1 SQVTM and CDR2 ANQGSEA. This CDR3 is built from 14 residues. V shed 2 bases, J shed 4 bases, and the junction held 6 bases outside the gene matches. The CDR3 is CSVELAGVLYEQYF. For the CDR3, the DNA is TGCAGCGTTGAATTAGCGGGAGTTCTGTACGAGCAGTACTTC.

The chain carries TRBV5-1 and TRBJ2-2, with D perhaps matching TRBD2 (5 bases). V was clipped by 5 bases and J by 7 bases, with 21 bases between them. There are 16 residues in the CDR3. CDR1 is SGHRS, CDR2 YFSETQ, per germline. Written as DNA, the CDR3 is TGCGCCAGCAGTCTCGCCGGGCCCCGTGAGGGCGGGGAGCTGTTTTTT. Amino acid sequence: CASSLAGPREGGELFF.

The chain employs TRBV15 and TRBJ2-1; TRBD1 matches at 9 bases. There are 17 residues in the CDR3. J gave up 0 bases and V 3 bases, and 6 bases lay outside the gene matches. CDR1 LNHNV and CDR2 YYDKDF come from the germline V gene (reference sequence). The CDR3 DNA follows: TGTGCCACCAGCAGGGGGACAGGGTCCTACTCCTACAATGAGCAGTTCTTC. This sequence encodes CATSRGTGSYSYNEQFF.

The chain is built from TRBV28 and TRBJ2-7; the D is unclear. CDR3 length: 15 amino acids. Germline V gene sequence: CDR1 MDHEN, CDR2 SYDVKM. The ends were cut back, 7 bases at V and 2 bases at J, with 18 bases in the middle. This chain's CDR3 is CASTELNKIPYEQYF. The CDR3 nucleotides read TGTGCCAGCACCGAGTTAAATAAAATTCCCTACGAGCAGTACTTC.